Presented here are 7 T cell receptor beta chains from one specimen sequenced in a study. TCRdb passed the RT-PCR reads through MiXCR, listing each CDR3 protein once. The sample records almost 700,000 distinct CDR3 sequences, approximately 14% being singletons. The sample was memory CD4+ T cells from blood. The receptors derive from a female donor in good health, serving as a healthy control.

V is TRBV28 and J is TRBJ2-5; 7 bases match TRBD1. The length of the CDR3 is 14 residues. The J segment lost 4 bases and the V segment lost 6 bases, leaving 8 bases of the junction unmatched. Germline V gene lookup returns CDR1 MDHEN and CDR2 SYDVKM. CDR3 amino acids: CASRSWTGVETQYF. As DNA, the CDR3 is TGTGCCAGCAGATCGTGGACAGGCGTAGAGACCCAGTACTTC.

This clonotype was seen more than once but under ten times. DNA of the CDR3: TGTGCCAGCAGCCGGGAGGGGGCGGGAAGTGATACCTACGAGCAGTACTTC. Translating gives CASSREGAGSDTYEQYF. V and J are TRBV5-5 and TRBJ2-7; weak D call: TRBD2 (8 bases). The length of the CDR3 is 17 residues. CDR1 and CDR2 (germline): SGHKS, YYEKEE (reference sequence). V dropped 4 bases and J dropped 2 bases, with 22 bases sitting between them.

This clonotype was seen more than once but under ten times. The V call is TRBV12-3 or TRBV12-4, the J call TRBJ2-7; D assignment may be TRBD1 or TRBD2 (6 bases each). The CDR3 length is 14 residues. V was shortened by 2 bases and J by 7 bases, with 15 bases between the two germline ends. CDR3 residues: CASSLRGRWAEQYF. In DNA, the CDR3 is TGTGCCAGCAGTTTACGGGGGCGCTGGGCTGAGCAGTACTTC.

This clonotype turned up a few times. This chain uses TRBV20-1 with TRBJ1-2; a possible D gene is TRBD1 (6 bases). The V gene's germline CDR1 is DFQATT and CDR2 SNEGSKA (reference sequence). The length of the CDR3 is 11 residues. V lost 6 bases and J 7 bases, leaving 12 bases between the germline ends. The CDR3 protein is CSAWDNGGYTF. CDR3 bases: TGCAGTGCCTGGGACAATGGTGGCTACACCTTC.

This clonotype was found a few times. This chain joins TRBV7-9 and TRBJ2-1; 7 positions match TRBD2. The CDR3 sequence is 15 residues long. V gave up 1 base and J gave up 9 bases; unmatched junction bases: 9. Germline V gene sequence: CDR1 SEHNR, CDR2 FQNEAQ (reference sequence). This chain's CDR3 is CASSLGSGVGGEQFF. The CDR3 DNA is TGTGCCAGCAGCTTAGGAAGCGGGGTCGGAGGTGAGCAGTTCTTC.

This clonotype has a handful of counts. The chain is built from TRBV6-2 or TRBV6-3 and TRBJ2-7; 9 bases map to TRBD1. V shed 2 bases and J 7 bases; nucleotides not matched to a gene: 3. CDR3 size: 13 residues. The V gene's germline CDR1 is MNHEY and CDR2 SVGEGT. CDR3 loop: CASSYQGQGEQYF. The CDR3 region has the DNA TGTGCCAGCAGTTACCAGGGACAGGGAGAGCAGTACTTC.

This clonotype was counted a few times. J is TRBJ2-2 and V is TRBV11-2, with TRBD2 matching 8 bases. Germline V gene sequence: CDR1 SGHAT, CDR2 FQNNGV. The ends lost 2 bases at V and 6 bases at J; junction bases unmatched: 8. The CDR3 runs 16 residues. The DNA for the CDR3 is TGTGCCAGCAGCTTATCCGGGGGGGGGCTGGCCGGGGAGCTGTTTTTT. Protein: CASSLSGGGLAGELFF. The full variable domain, in which reference TRBV11-2 and TRBJ2-2 provide the parts outside the CDR3, is EAGVAQSPRYKIIEKRQSVAFWCNPISGHATLYWYQQILGQGPKLLIQFQNNGVVDDSQLPKDRFSAERLKGVDSTLKIQPAKLEDSAVYLCASSLSGGGLAGELFFGEGSRLTVL.